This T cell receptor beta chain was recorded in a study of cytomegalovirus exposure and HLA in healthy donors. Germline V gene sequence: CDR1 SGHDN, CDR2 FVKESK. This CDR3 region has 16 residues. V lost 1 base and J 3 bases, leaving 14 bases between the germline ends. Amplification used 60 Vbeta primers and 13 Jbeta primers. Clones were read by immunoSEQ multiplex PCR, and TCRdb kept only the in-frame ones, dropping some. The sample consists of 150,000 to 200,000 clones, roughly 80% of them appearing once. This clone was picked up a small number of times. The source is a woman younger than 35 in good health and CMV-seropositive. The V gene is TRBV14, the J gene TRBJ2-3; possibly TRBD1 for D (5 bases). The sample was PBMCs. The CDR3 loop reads CASSQGQGGWTDTQYF. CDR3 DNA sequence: TGTGCCAGCAGCCAAGGGCAGGGTGGTTGGACAGATACGCAGTATTTT.